These 14 T cell receptor beta chains came from one sample sequenced in a study of blood T cell repertoires in COVID-19. Some clones are missing from TCRdb's copy, which holds only in-frame ones; the method was immunoSEQ multiplex PCR. The table lists 330,000 or so clones, 88% of them singletons. What was sequenced was PBMCs or T cells enriched from blood (not recorded which). These TCRs come from a man aged 25-45 years who had recovered from COVID-19.

V and J are TRBV6-1 and TRBJ1-2; D gene ambiguous. The CDR3 spans 13 residues. From germline, CDR1 is MNHNS and CDR2 SASEGT. V was pared by 2 bases and J by 6 bases, with 10 bases between. CDR3 in DNA: TGTGCCAGCAGTGAAAGTGGCCCAAATGGCTACACCTTC. It encodes CASSESGPNGYTF.

The rearrangement joins TRBV11-1 to TRBJ1-2; 9 bases are shared with TRBD1. The CDR3 runs 14 residues. In germline, CDR1 is SGHAT, CDR2 FQDESV (reference sequence). V was pared by 5 bases and J by 7 bases, with 8 bases of the junction left unmatched. The CDR3 bases are TGTGCCAGCAGCGCAAGCACAGGGGGCGGTGGCTACACCTTC. It yields the protein CASSASTGGGGYTF. Together with reference TRBV11-1 and TRBJ1-2, the CDR3 gives the full variable domain: EAEVAQSPRYKITEKSQAVAFWCDPISGHATLYWYRQILGQGPELLVQFQDESVVDDSQLPKDRFSAERLKGVDSTLKIQPAELGDSAMYLCASSASTGGGGYTFGSGTRLTVV.

The gene calls are TRBV5-4 and TRBJ2-7; 7 bases are shared with TRBD1. The V segment lost 2 bases and the J segment 0 bases; nucleotides outside the gene matches: 5. The germline V gene encodes CDR1 SGHNT and CDR2 YYREEE (reference sequence). CDR3 length: 15 amino acids. CDR3 nucleotides: TGTGCCAGCAGCTTACGGGACAGAAGCTCCTACGAGCAGTACTTC. It yields the protein CASSLRDRSSYEQYF.

V and J are TRBV29-1 and TRBJ2-5, with TRBD2 as a possible D gene (6 bases). Germline V gene lookup returns CDR1 SQVTM and CDR2 ANQGSEA. V was cut by 3 bases and J by 0 bases, with 11 bases left in between. The CDR3 runs to 14 residues. The CDR3 region is CSVDGWDYQETQYF. CDR3 nucleotide sequence: TGCAGCGTTGATGGTTGGGACTACCAAGAGACCCAGTACTTC. Filled out from reference TRBV29-1 and TRBJ2-5, the complete variable domain reads SAVISQKPSRDICQRGTSLTIQCQVDSQVTMMFWYRQQPGQSLTLIATANQGSEATYESGFVIDKFPISRPNLTFSTLTVSNMSPEDSSIYLCSVDGWDYQETQYFGPGTRLLVL.

The chain's CDR3 is CASSLGTGGHYEQYF. CDR3 DNA: TGTGCCAGCAGCCTAGGGACAGGGGGTCACTACGAGCAGTACTTC. The rearrangement links TRBV11-2 to TRBJ2-7; 11 nucleotides line up with TRBD1. CDR1 is SGHAT and CDR2 is FQNNGV in the germline V gene. Germline trimming cut 5 bases from V and 3 bases from J; bases unmatched to any gene: 6. The CDR3 is made up of 15 amino acids.

The chain is built from TRBV10-3 and TRBJ1-1; D is possibly TRBD1 (5 bases). The CDR3 consists of 17 residues. CDR1 ENHRY and CDR2 SYGVKD come from the germline V gene. Trimming took 7 bases from V and 10 from J, leaving 31 bases between them. The CDR3 DNA sequence: TGTGCCATCACCGATAGGGAGGGGCCAACCGCAACCCTTTTAGCTTTCTTT. It yields the protein CAITDREGPTATLLAFF.

This rearrangement joins TRBV27 to TRBJ2-7, with 8 bases lining up with TRBD1. Per germline, CDR1 MNHEY and CDR2 SMNVEV (reference sequence). V dropped 0 bases and J dropped 4; count of bases not matched to a gene: 5. This CDR3 contains 15 residues. The CDR3 DNA reads as TGTGCCAGCAGTTTATCGCCAGGGGGCGAGTACGAGCAGTACTTC. Translated, it gives CASSLSPGGEYEQYF.

V is TRBV9 and J is TRBJ2-3; 8 nucleotides align to TRBD2. This CDR3 region has 17 residues. J was trimmed by 1 base and V by 3 bases; bases with no gene match: 10. Germline CDR1 is SGDLS and CDR2 is YYNGEE. The CDR3 DNA is TGTGCCAGCAGCGCCTCACCTTCCGGGAGGGGCACAGATACGCAGTATTTT. This encodes CASSASPSGRGTDTQYF.

The count of this clone is one. The chain joins TRBV9 to TRBJ2-2; a possible D gene is TRBD1 (5 bases). The germline V gene has CDR1 SGDLS and CDR2 YYNGEE. The CDR3 is 15 residues long. V was trimmed by 0 bases and J by 4 bases, leaving 10 bases between them. The chain's CDR3 is CASSVGREITGELFF. CDR3 bases: TGTGCCAGCAGCGTAGGCAGGGAAATCACCGGGGAGCTGTTTTTT.

This chain joins TRBV2 and TRBJ1-1, with D maybe TRBD1 (6 bases). V gave up 1 base and J gave up 9 bases, with 9 bases separating them. The CDR3 covers 12 residues. Germline V gene data show CDR1 as SNHLY and CDR2 as FYNNEI. The CDR3, as DNA: TGTGCCAGCAGTGAAGGGACAGATAAAGCTTTCTTT. As protein: CASSEGTDKAFF. The complete variable domain, with remaining parts taken from reference TRBV2 and TRBJ1-1, reads EPEVTQTPSHQVTQMGQEVILRCVPISNHLYFYWYRQILGQKVEFLVSFYNNEISEKSEIFDDQFSVERPDGSNFTLKIRSTKLEDSAMYFCASSEGTDKAFFGQGTRLTVV.

CDR3 residues: CASHIGSTGELFF. The CDR3 region has the DNA TGTGCCAGCCATATCGGTAGCACCGGGGAGCTGTTTTTT. The chain joins TRBV21-1 to TRBJ2-2; TRBD2, the table's D call, was not compared with the DNA. TRBV21-1 is an annotated pseudogene. CDR3 length: 13 residues.

This chain connects TRBV6-9 to TRBJ2-7; 8 bases are shared with TRBD1. Trimming took 5 bases from V and 4 from J; bases not matched to a gene: 10. Germline V CDR1 and CDR2: MNHGY, SVAAGI. This CDR3 has 15 residues. CDR3 nucleotides: TGTGCCAGCAGTACGACGGACAGGGTGGGTTACGAGCAGTACTTC. It specifies CASSTTDRVGYEQYF.

This chain connects TRBV7-2 to TRBJ2-7; TRBD1 matches at 7 bases. Trimming at V came to 2 bases and at J to 3 bases, leaving 7 bases not matched to a gene. This CDR3 spans 15 amino acids. CDR1 is SGHTA, CDR2 FQGNSA, per germline. The CDR3 reads CASSLIGTDGYEQYF. The CDR3 DNA is TGTGCCAGCAGCTTAATCGGGACAGATGGCTACGAGCAGTACTTC.

The CDR3 bases are TGTGCCAGCAGCCCCGAGCGGGGGGCCTACAATGAGCAGTTCTTC. Translation: CASSPERGAYNEQFF. The J gene is TRBJ2-1, the V gene TRBV7-3; TRBD2 agrees at 9 bases. Germline loops: CDR1 SGHTA, CDR2 FQGTGA. The length of the CDR3 is 15 residues. V gave up 5 bases and J gave up 2 bases; unmatched junction bases: 4.